A selection of T cell receptor beta chains follows, all from one sample in a study of cytomegalovirus exposure and HLA in healthy donors. The data were produced by immunoSEQ multiplex PCR, yet TCRdb's version contains in-frame clones alone and is incomplete. The sample includes some 170,000 clones, approximately 90% of them seen just once. The specimen was PBMCs. The receptors were gathered from a woman aged 25 to 39 in good health and CMV-seronegative. Both conserved end residues are part of each CDR3. The D gene is left open where the match is weak. Rows may omit the clone size; those that give it use once, few, many or a size class.

D	length	V	J	size	CDR3	DNA
TRBD1	15	TRBV7-9	TRBJ1-1	once	CASSAQGAGDTEAFF	TGTGCCAGCAGCGCACAGGGGGCTGGGGACACTGAAGCTTTCTTT
TRBD1	16	TRBV5-1	TRBJ2-7	-	CASSASGTASSYEQYF	TGCGCCAGCAGCGCATCCGGGACAGCCAGCTCCTACGAGCAGTACTTC
TRBD1	14	TRBV6-5	TRBJ1-4	-	CASSRDRGQGKLFF	TGTGCCAGCAGCCGGGACAGGGGGCAAGGAAAACTGTTTTTT
TRBD2	16	TRBV2	TRBJ2-2	-	CASTFSGGANTGELFF	TGTGCCAGCACATTTAGCGGGGGGGCTAACACCGGGGAGCTGTTTTTT
-	14	TRBV27	TRBJ2-3	-	CASSRSKRTDTQYF	TGTGCCAGCAGTCGATCCAAGAGGACAGATACGCAGTATTTT
TRBD1	16	TRBV19	TRBJ1-6	-	CASSDRESSYNSPLHF	TGTGCCAGTAGTGACAGGGAGAGCTCCTATAATTCACCCCTCCACTTT
TRBD2	14	TRBV18	TRBJ2-3	-	CASSLAGAGDTQYF	TGTGCCAGCTCATTAGCGGGGGCCGGGGATACGCAGTATTTT
-	15	TRBV27	TRBJ2-5	-	CASSLLSGGKETQYF	TGTGCCAGCAGTTTACTTTCCGGGGGTAAAGAGACCCAGTACTTC
TRBD1	14	TRBV19	TRBJ2-7	-	CASSSGTGTYEQYF	TGTGCCAGTAGTAGCGGGACAGGTACCTACGAGCAGTACTTC
-	14	TRBV9	TRBJ2-1	-	CASSVEGLEDEQFF	TGTGCCAGCAGCGTAGAGGGACTTGAGGATGAGCAGTTCTTC
-	15	TRBV7-6	TRBJ1-6	-	CASSGRQGADSPLHF	TGTGCCAGCAGCGGCCGCCAGGGTGCGGATTCACCCCTCCACTTT
TRBD2	15	TRBV5-4	TRBJ2-1	once	CASSTTSGGRNEQFF	TGTGCCAGCAGCACGACTAGCGGGGGCCGCAATGAGCAGTTCTTC
TRBD2	18	TRBV10-1	TRBJ2-5	few	CASSQAVPGLAGGETQYF	TGCGCCAGCAGTCAAGCCGTCCCGGGACTAGCGGGTGGAGAGACCCAGTACTTC
TRBD1	16	TRBV29-1	TRBJ1-2	-	CSVQSRDRGRGYGYTF	TGCAGCGTCCAGTCCCGGGACAGGGGGCGAGGCTATGGCTACACCTTC
-	18	TRBV21-1	TRBJ1-5	-	CASSMRCRGPYSNQPQHF	TGTGCCAGCAGCATGAGGTGCAGGGGGCCTTATAGCAATCAGCCCCAGCATTTT